Here is one T cell receptor beta chain with its context. No antigen is known for it. The data originate from a study of cytomegalovirus exposure and HLA in healthy donors. Whole-study context: Membership in the Caucasian-associated ancestry cluster was found for about 80% of approximately 430 genotyped donors. Broader study findings: Later work showed greater clonal expansion in HLA-associated TCR beta chains than in equally common others. It was reported in a later analysis that an Asian-associated ancestry cluster showed fewer N-insertions than the 666-donor mean. Several of the most significant clusters were apparently associated with common viral pathogens in a later analysis.

Researchers ran the PCR with 60 Vbeta and 13 Jbeta primers. TCRdb keeps only in-frame clones here, not all; method: immunoSEQ multiplex PCR. Of about 160,000 clones in the sample, roughly 82% were seen once. The CDR3 is made up of 16 amino acids. The V and J ends lost 0 bases and 8 bases, in that order; junction bases with no gene match: 7. Germline V lookup: CDR1 MNHEY, CDR2 SVGAGI. The rearrangement links TRBV6-5 to TRBJ1-2; TRBD1 matches 12 bases. The specimen sequenced was PBMCs. This TCR was sampled from a man aged 50-59 years in good health and CMV-seropositive. The CDR3 bases are TGTGCCAGCAGTTACTCGTTGGGACAGGGGGCAAAGGGCTACACCTTC. Protein: CASSYSLGQGAKGYTF.